The clone carrying this T cell receptor (beta chain) was seen just once. The antigen is undetermined. The CDR3 spans 14 residues. V dropped 2 bases and J dropped 7 bases, with 9 bases sitting between them. Germline-derived CDR1 and CDR2 are SGHVS and FNYEAQ. These data are taken from a study of beta chain features in type 1 diabetes. Study results and limitations: Across all four CD4+ subsets, people with type 1 diabetes showed modestly shorter TCRB CDR3s.

The isolated RNA, all of it, was reverse transcribed, so expressed TCRB transcripts were what got sequenced. Produced via immunoSEQ multiplex PCR; TCRdb's table is partial and in-frame only. The table shows tens of thousands of clones, with about 50% occurring only once. Sequencing was carried out using central memory CD4+ T cells from blood. The clonotype was recovered from a man aged 30 to 39 with type 1 diabetes. V is TRBV7-6 and J is TRBJ1-6; D might be TRBD1 (6 bases). The CDR3 bases are TGTGCCAGCAGCTTAACAGGGACAAATTCACCCCTCCACTTT. Amino acid sequence: CASSLTGTNSPLHF.